These T cell receptor beta chains were read from a single sample in a study of OX40 agonist ivuxolimab in advanced cancers. Sequenced by immunoSEQ multiplex PCR; TCRdb stores in-frame clones only, minus some. Of about 83,000 clones detected, about 88% appear once; the ten largest clones hold around 0.7%. Sequencing used CD4+ or CD8+ T cells sorted from blood, obtained in a trial of the OX40 agonist ivuxolimab. The receptors originated from an adult with an advanced solid tumor such as melanoma, head and neck, liver or kidney cancer. The CDR3 runs from the conserved cysteine through the conserved F or W. A D gene is named only where the DNA matches it firmly. Some rows have no size entry. The others give once, few or many, or a class for an expanded clone.

abundance: .
len: 14
j_gene: TRBJ2-1
v_gene: TRBV7-2
d_gene: .
CDR3nt: TGTGCCAGCAGCTCCGGGACTCACTACAATGAGCAGTTCTTC
CDR3aa: CASSSGTHYNEQFF

abundance: once
len: 15
j_gene: TRBJ2-2
v_gene: TRBV5-1
d_gene: .
CDR3nt: TGCGCCAGCAGCGTCCAGGCTGATGGTACCGGGGAGCTGTTTTTT
CDR3aa: CASSVQADGTGELFF

abundance: .
len: 15
j_gene: TRBJ1-2
v_gene: TRBV25-1
d_gene: .
CDR3nt: TGTGCCAGCAGTGAATATTCCACAGCCGGTTATGGCTACACCTTC
CDR3aa: CASSEYSTAGYGYTF

abundance: once
len: 15
j_gene: TRBJ2-2
v_gene: TRBV6-1
d_gene: .
CDR3nt: TGTGCCAGCATGGTTGATTCTCCGAACACCGGGGAGCTGTTTTTT
CDR3aa: CASMVDSPNTGELFF

abundance: once
len: 14
j_gene: TRBJ2-4
v_gene: TRBV11-2
d_gene: .
CDR3nt: TGTGCCAGCAGCTCCCGACTGGCCAAAAACATTCAGTACTTC
CDR3aa: CASSSRLAKNIQYF

abundance: .
len: 14
j_gene: TRBJ2-3
v_gene: TRBV9
d_gene: TRBD1
CDR3nt: TGTGCCAGCAGCTCCTCGACAGGGACAGATACGCAGTATTTT
CDR3aa: CASSSSTGTDTQYF

abundance: .
len: 13
j_gene: TRBJ1-2
v_gene: TRBV5-1
d_gene: .
CDR3nt: TGCGCCAGCAGCTTAGACCGCCGCTATGGCTACACCTTC
CDR3aa: CASSLDRRYGYTF

abundance: .
len: 17
j_gene: TRBJ2-5
v_gene: TRBV19
d_gene: TRBD2
CDR3nt: TGTGCCAGTAGTCCCCTGGGGACTAGCGGGAGGGGAGAGACCCAGTACTTC
CDR3aa: CASSPLGTSGRGETQYF

abundance: .
len: 13
j_gene: TRBJ2-1
v_gene: TRBV15
d_gene: .
CDR3nt: TGTGCCACCAGCCAGGAGCGCGCCCATGAGCAGTTCTTC
CDR3aa: CATSQERAHEQFF

abundance: .
len: 15
j_gene: TRBJ2-2
v_gene: TRBV5-1
d_gene: .
CDR3nt: TGCGCCAGCAGCTTGGAACAGCCGAACACCGGGGAGCTGTTTTTT
CDR3aa: CASSLEQPNTGELFF

abundance: .
len: 13
j_gene: TRBJ2-2
v_gene: TRBV7-3
d_gene: .
CDR3nt: TGTGCCAGCAGCTTAACGAACACCGGGGAGCTGTTTTTT
CDR3aa: CASSLTNTGELFF

abundance: once
len: 14
j_gene: TRBJ2-3
v_gene: TRBV4-3
d_gene: .
CDR3nt: TGCGCCAGCAGCCAAGACACCAACACAGATACGCAGTATTTT
CDR3aa: CASSQDTNTDTQYF

abundance: once
len: 17
j_gene: TRBJ2-3
v_gene: TRBV7-2
d_gene: TRBD2
CDR3nt: TGTGCCAGCAGCCTCAGTGGTAGCGGGGGTAGCACAGATACGCAGTATTTT
CDR3aa: CASSLSGSGGSTDTQYF

abundance: .
len: 18
j_gene: TRBJ1-5
v_gene: TRBV19
d_gene: .
CDR3nt: TGTGCCAGTAGTATACTCGGAGCGATAGCAGTGGACAATCAGCCCCAGCATTTT
CDR3aa: CASSILGAIAVDNQPQHF

abundance: .
len: 15
j_gene: TRBJ2-2
v_gene: TRBV5-1
d_gene: .
CDR3nt: TGCGCCAGCAGCCCCTTGATAACCGCCACCGGGGAGCTGTTTTTT
CDR3aa: CASSPLITATGELFF

abundance: .
len: 13
j_gene: TRBJ1-1
v_gene: TRBV9
d_gene: .
CDR3nt: TGTGCCAGCTCCTACACCCAGAACACTGAAGCTTTCTTT
CDR3aa: CASSYTQNTEAFF

abundance: .
len: 13
j_gene: TRBJ1-5
v_gene: TRBV19
d_gene: .
CDR3nt: TGTGCCAGTAGTATCCAACTGGATCAGCCCCAGCATTTT
CDR3aa: CASSIQLDQPQHF

abundance: .
len: 14
j_gene: TRBJ2-1
v_gene: TRBV29-1
d_gene: .
CDR3nt: TGCAGCGTCCCCCGGGTCCCACGTAACAATGAGCAGTTCTTC
CDR3aa: CSVPRVPRNNEQFF

abundance: .
len: 16
j_gene: TRBJ2-7
v_gene: TRBV27
d_gene: .
CDR3nt: TGTGCCAGCAGTTTATACCCCCGGAGGGGAACCTACGAGCAGTACTTC
CDR3aa: CASSLYPRRGTYEQYF

abundance: .
len: 11
j_gene: TRBJ1-6
v_gene: TRBV10-3
d_gene: .
CDR3nt: TGTGCCATCAGTGAGCCCTCCCCCCTCCACTTT
CDR3aa: CAISEPSPLHF

abundance: few
len: 15
j_gene: TRBJ2-3
v_gene: TRBV7-2
d_gene: .
CDR3nt: TGTGCCAGCAGCTTAGCAAGGGGGTCCACAGATACGCAGTATTTT
CDR3aa: CASSLARGSTDTQYF

abundance: .
len: 15
j_gene: TRBJ2-7
v_gene: TRBV27
d_gene: TRBD1
CDR3nt: TGTGCCAGCAGTGCCCGCGACAGGGTGGAAAGCGAGCAGTACTTC
CDR3aa: CASSARDRVESEQYF

abundance: .
len: 16
j_gene: TRBJ1-4
v_gene: TRBV5-1
d_gene: .
CDR3nt: TGCGCCAGCAGCTTGGAGGTCAGGGCGGCTAATGAAAAACTGTTTTTT
CDR3aa: CASSLEVRAANEKLFF

abundance: .
len: 20
j_gene: TRBJ2-2
v_gene: TRBV27
d_gene: .
CDR3nt: TGTGCCAGCAGTTTTAAATGGTCAGGGGTAGGAGGGTCGAACACCGGGGAGCTGTTTTTT
CDR3aa: CASSFKWSGVGGSNTGELFF

abundance: .
len: 15
j_gene: TRBJ1-2
v_gene: TRBV5-4
d_gene: TRBD1
CDR3nt: TGTGCCAGCAGCTCGCTCAGGGACAGGGGTCATGGCTACACCTTC
CDR3aa: CASSSLRDRGHGYTF

abundance: .
len: 15
j_gene: TRBJ2-1
v_gene: TRBV19
d_gene: TRBD1
CDR3nt: TGTGCCAGTAGGGGTAACAGGGGACCTTACAATGAGCAGTTCTTC
CDR3aa: CASRGNRGPYNEQFF

abundance: .
len: 16
j_gene: TRBJ1-4
v_gene: TRBV7-9
d_gene: .
CDR3nt: TGTGCCAGCAGCCCAGGACGGATTGTCACTAATGAAAAACTGTTTTTT
CDR3aa: CASSPGRIVTNEKLFF

abundance: .
len: 15
j_gene: TRBJ1-1
v_gene: TRBV12-5
d_gene: TRBD1
CDR3nt: TGTGCTAGTGGCCCCCCACAGGGGGCAGGGACTGAAGCTTTCTTT
CDR3aa: CASGPPQGAGTEAFF

abundance: .
len: 16
j_gene: TRBJ1-3
v_gene: TRBV13
d_gene: .
CDR3nt: TGTGCCAGCAGCCTACTATCAGTGATTTCTGGAAACACCATATATTTT
CDR3aa: CASSLLSVISGNTIYF

abundance: .
len: 18
j_gene: TRBJ2-2
v_gene: TRBV19
d_gene: .
CDR3nt: TGTGCCAGTAGTATAGGCCGGGGAGCCCTGAGTGGCACCGGGGAGCTGTTTTTT
CDR3aa: CASSIGRGALSGTGELFF

abundance: .
len: 15
j_gene: TRBJ2-2
v_gene: TRBV5-1
d_gene: .
CDR3nt: TGCGCCAGCAGCGGGTGGGCAGGGGTCGCCGGGGAGCTGTTTTTT
CDR3aa: CASSGWAGVAGELFF

abundance: .
len: 14
j_gene: TRBJ2-1
v_gene: TRBV7-6
d_gene: .
CDR3nt: TGTGCCAGCAGCTTAGCGAACTCCTACAATGAGCAGTTCTTC
CDR3aa: CASSLANSYNEQFF

abundance: .
len: 16
j_gene: TRBJ2-2
v_gene: TRBV21-1
d_gene: .
CDR3nt: TGTGCCAGCAGGGTAGCGGGAGGTGAGAACACCGGGGAGCTGTTTTTT
CDR3aa: CASRVAGGENTGELFF

abundance: .
len: 12
j_gene: TRBJ2-7
v_gene: TRBV7-2
d_gene: .
CDR3nt: TGTGCCAGCAGCTTACATGGGCGCGAGCAGTACTTC
CDR3aa: CASSLHGREQYF

abundance: .
len: 13
j_gene: TRBJ2-7
v_gene: TRBV29-1
d_gene: .
CDR3nt: TGCAGCGTAGTAATAACAGCTTCCTACGAGCAGTACTTC
CDR3aa: CSVVITASYEQYF

abundance: once
len: 15
j_gene: TRBJ2-7
v_gene: TRBV11-3
d_gene: TRBD1
CDR3nt: TGTGCCAGCAGCTTAGCCGGGACAGGGTCCCACGAGCAGTACTTC
CDR3aa: CASSLAGTGSHEQYF

abundance: .
len: 14
j_gene: TRBJ2-7
v_gene: TRBV5-1
d_gene: .
CDR3nt: TGCGCCAGCACCTTGGCGGGCGGGCTCTACGAGCAGTACTTC
CDR3aa: CASTLAGGLYEQYF

abundance: few
len: 12
j_gene: TRBJ1-2
v_gene: TRBV6-1
d_gene: .
CDR3nt: TGTGCCAGCCAACCGGGGGGGTTAGGCTACACCTTC
CDR3aa: CASQPGGLGYTF

abundance: .
len: 15
j_gene: TRBJ1-4
v_gene: TRBV15
d_gene: .
CDR3nt: TGTGCCACCAGCAGAGAAAGGGGGGGTGGAGGAAGACTGTTTTTT
CDR3aa: CATSRERGGGGRLFF

abundance: .
len: 17
j_gene: TRBJ2-1
v_gene: TRBV21-1
d_gene: .
CDR3nt: TGTGCCAGCAGCAAACCGGGGACAGGGGGCTTGTACAATGAGCAGTTCTTC
CDR3aa: CASSKPGTGGLYNEQFF

abundance: .
len: 14
j_gene: TRBJ1-4
v_gene: TRBV9
d_gene: .
CDR3nt: TGTGCCAGCAGCCTCAGATCAACTAATGAAAAACTGTTTTTT
CDR3aa: CASSLRSTNEKLFF

abundance: .
len: 17
j_gene: TRBJ2-3
v_gene: TRBV11-2
d_gene: .
CDR3nt: TGTGCCAGCAGCTTAGTGGATTCGCGGAGTGGGTTAAATACGCAGTATTTT
CDR3aa: CASSLVDSRSGLNTQYF

abundance: .
len: 14
j_gene: TRBJ2-7
v_gene: TRBV18
d_gene: TRBD1
CDR3nt: TGTGCCAGCTCACCACAGGGGGCGCAGGTCGAGCAGTACTTC
CDR3aa: CASSPQGAQVEQYF

abundance: few
len: 16
j_gene: TRBJ2-1
v_gene: TRBV23-1
d_gene: TRBD2
CDR3nt: TGCGCCAGCAGTCAATTAGCGGGGGGCTCCTACAATGAGCAGTTCTTC
CDR3aa: CASSQLAGGSYNEQFF

abundance: .
len: 15
j_gene: TRBJ1-6
v_gene: TRBV7-2
d_gene: TRBD1
CDR3nt: TGTGCCAGCAGCCAAACGACAGGGGTTAATTCACCCCTCCACTTT
CDR3aa: CASSQTTGVNSPLHF

abundance: few
len: 14
j_gene: TRBJ2-3
v_gene: TRBV19
d_gene: .
CDR3nt: TGTGCCAGTAAGCGAGCGGCTAGCACAGATACGCAGTATTTT
CDR3aa: CASKRAASTDTQYF

abundance: .
len: 14
j_gene: TRBJ2-4
v_gene: TRBV7-2
d_gene: .
CDR3nt: TGTGCCAGCAGCCCTACTATGGTGAAAAACATTCAGTACTTC
CDR3aa: CASSPTMVKNIQYF

abundance: .
len: 13
j_gene: TRBJ1-2
v_gene: TRBV6-5
d_gene: .
CDR3nt: TGTGCCAGCAGTTACAACACCTTCTATGGCTACACCTTC
CDR3aa: CASSYNTFYGYTF

abundance: .
len: 14
j_gene: TRBJ2-1
v_gene: TRBV9
d_gene: .
CDR3nt: TGTGCCAGCAGCGACCGGGACTTTTACAATGAGCAGTTCTTC
CDR3aa: CASSDRDFYNEQFF

abundance: .
len: 16
j_gene: TRBJ2-7
v_gene: TRBV6-6
d_gene: TRBD1
CDR3nt: TGTGCCAGCAGTTTTTCCCAAGGACAGGGGTACTACGAGCAGTACTTC
CDR3aa: CASSFSQGQGYYEQYF

abundance: .
len: 16
j_gene: TRBJ1-1
v_gene: TRBV18
d_gene: .
CDR3nt: TGTGCCAGCTCCCTACAGGAGGGGCGAGTGAGCACTGAAGCTTTCTTT
CDR3aa: CASSLQEGRVSTEAFF